A selection of T cell receptor beta chains follows, all from one sample in a study of T cell repertoires in cytomegalovirus infection. TCRdb reprocessed the reads with MiXCR, giving one entry per CDR3 protein. The sample has some 270,000 distinct CDR3 sequences, 20% to 25% seen once. Antigens for these TCRs are unknown. The sample was cultured PBMCs, taken from culture after CMV antigen stimulation. The receptors shown here come from a human donor in good health (CMV status not recorded). Some clones in this sample may be carry-over from other donors' samples. CDR3s include the opening cysteine and the closing phenylalanine or tryptophan. The order of the fields is D gene, J gene, V gene, clone size, CDR3 DNA, CDR3 protein. The D gene is left open where the match is weak. Clone size appears in some rows only: once, few, many, or a class for an expanded clone.

>-|TRBJ2-3|TRBV24-1|once
TGTGACACCAGTGAACACGGACGGACTAGCACAGATACGCAGTATTTT
CDTSEHGRTSTDTQYF
>-|TRBJ2-1|TRBV6-2/TRBV6-3|-
TGTGCCACCGACGGAGGGTCCTACAATGAGCAGTTCTTC
CATDGGSYNEQFF
>-|TRBJ1-1|TRBV6-5|-
TGTGCCAGCAACCCTTTCGGGTCCCGTGACACTGAAGCTTTCTTT
CASNPFGSRDTEAFF
>-|TRBJ2-5|TRBV27|many
TGTGCCAGCAGTTTACTTCGGGCTAGCGAACACCGGGGAGAGACCCAGTACTTC
CASSLLRASEHRGETQYF
>TRBD1|TRBJ1-1|TRBV12-3/TRBV12-4|many
TGTGCCAGCAGTTTTAGCGACAGGGGGAACACTGAAGCTTTCTTT
CASSFSDRGNTEAFF
>TRBD2|TRBJ2-1|TRBV19|-
TGTGCCAGTAGCATGACTAGCGGGAGGAGGGGTGAGCAGTTCTTC
CASSMTSGRRGEQFF
>-|TRBJ1-2|TRBV9|once
TGTGCCAGCAGCGTCGGGTCTTCTAACTATGGCTACACCTTC
CASSVGSSNYGYTF
>-|TRBJ1-3|TRBV7-9|few
TGTGCCAGCAGCCCGAAATCATCAGGAAACACCATATATTTT
CASSPKSSGNTIYF
>-|TRBJ2-2|TRBV11-2|-
TGTGCCAGCAGCTTAGATCCAACTTGGGCCGGGGAGCTGTTTTTT
CASSLDPTWAGELFF
>-|TRBJ1-1|TRBV6-2/TRBV6-3|-
TGTGCCAGCAGAAAAACAGGACAGAACACTGAAGCTTTCTTT
CASRKTGQNTEAFF
>-|TRBJ2-1|TRBV19|few
TGTGCCAGTAGTATCACAGACTTATCCTACAATGAGCAGTTCTTC
CASSITDLSYNEQFF
>-|TRBJ1-1|TRBV27|few
TGTGCCAGCACCCCCGGTGGCCTCCAACGAGCTTTCTTT
CASTPGGLQRAFF
>-|TRBJ2-5|TRBV7-6|-
TGTGCCAGCAGCTCCAGGCCCGAGGGGACCCAGTACTTC
CASSSRPEGTQYF
>-|TRBJ2-3|TRBV2|-
TGTGCCAGCGTTGGGGCCCGCACAGATACGCAGTATTTT
CASVGARTDTQYF
>-|TRBJ2-2|TRBV5-6|few
TGTGCCAGCAGAGTTCGAGCGAACACCGGGGAGCTGTTTTTT
CASRVRANTGELFF
>-|TRBJ1-6|TRBV19|-
TGTGCCAGTAGTATTGGGAATTCACCCCTCCACTTT
CASSIGNSPLHF
>TRBD2|TRBJ2-1|TRBV28|-
TGTGCCAGCAGTTTAGGAGGGCTAGCGGGCAACAATGAGCAGTTCTTC
CASSLGGLAGNNEQFF
>TRBD2|TRBJ2-3|TRBV6-6|-
TGTGCCAGCAGCGGTAGCGGGAGCGTCGGGGATACGCAGTATTTT
CASSGSGSVGDTQYF
>TRBD1|TRBJ1-5|TRBV20-1|-
TGCAGTGCTAGAGAGGCAGGGACAGTAAGTCAGCCCCAGCATTTT
CSAREAGTVSQPQHF
>TRBD1|TRBJ1-5|TRBV7-8|many
TGTGCCAGCAGCACCGACAGGGGACATCAGCCCCAGCATTTT
CASSTDRGHQPQHF
>TRBD2|TRBJ2-3|TRBV7-2|many
TGTGCCAGCAGCTTAGGGACTAGCGGGAAAGTAGATACGCAGTATTTT
CASSLGTSGKVDTQYF
>TRBD2|TRBJ2-2|TRBV4-3|-
TGCGCCAGCAGCCCGCTAGCGGGAGGTGGCACCGGGGAGCTGTTTTTT
CASSPLAGGGTGELFF
>TRBD2|TRBJ2-5|TRBV7-2|many
TGTGCCAGCAGCGTCCTGGGGACTAGCGGGATTCAGACCCAGTACTTC
CASSVLGTSGIQTQYF
>TRBD1|TRBJ1-1|TRBV12-3/TRBV12-4|-
TGTGCCAGCAGCCGCGGACAGGGGGCTGATGAAGCTTTCTTT
CASSRGQGADEAFF
>TRBD1|TRBJ2-1|TRBV18|-
TGTGCCAGCTCTCCCGGGACAGGGAAATTCGATGAGCAGTTCTTC
CASSPGTGKFDEQFF
>-|TRBJ2-7|TRBV7-2|many
TGTGCCAGCAGCTTGTGGGGGGTGAAGTACGAGCAGTACTTC
CASSLWGVKYEQYF
>TRBD1|TRBJ2-1|TRBV2|-
TGTGCCAGCAGTGAAGCATCTGGGACAGGGTTGTTTGGTGAGCAGTTCTTC
CASSEASGTGLFGEQFF
>-|TRBJ2-1|TRBV24-1|-
TGTGCCACCAGTAAAACAGGGAGCTACAATGAGCAGTTCTTC
CATSKTGSYNEQFF
>TRBD1|TRBJ2-5|TRBV29-1|-
TGCAGCTCGGGACAGGGCTCCAACCAAGAGACCCAGTACTTC
CSSGQGSNQETQYF
>TRBD1|TRBJ2-3|TRBV7-9|-
TGTGCCAGCAGCTTAGGCAGGGGGCACGATACGCAGTATTTT
CASSLGRGHDTQYF
>-|TRBJ1-1|TRBV12-3/TRBV12-4|many
TGTGCCAGCACTCAAGCCGGACAGATGAACACTGAAGCTTTCTTT
CASTQAGQMNTEAFF
>TRBD1|TRBJ2-7|TRBV11-1|many
TGTGCCAGCAGCTCTCGGGACAGGGGTACGTACGAGCAGTACTTC
CASSSRDRGTYEQYF
>TRBD1|TRBJ2-7|TRBV6-2/TRBV6-3|-
TGTGCCAGCAGTTACTCGAGCGGTCCAGGGGGTGACTACGAGCAGTACTTC
CASSYSSGPGGDYEQYF
>-|TRBJ1-2|TRBV20-1|many
TGCAGTGCTCCAGATACTAACTATGGCTACACCTTC
CSAPDTNYGYTF
>-|TRBJ2-1|TRBV7-2|many
TGTGCCAGCACCCGGGGGTGGCCTAGCAGTGACGTCAATGAGCAGTTCTTC
CASTRGWPSSDVNEQFF
>TRBD1|TRBJ1-6|TRBV7-9|many
TGTGCCAGCACAGGTGATGGACAGGGGTTTTCACCCCTCCACTTT
CASTGDGQGFSPLHF
>TRBD1|TRBJ2-3|TRBV24-1|-
TGTGCCACCAGTGATCCCTCCCGGGACAGCTTCACAGATACGCAGTATTTT
CATSDPSRDSFTDTQYF
>-|TRBJ1-4|TRBV7-9|-
TGTGCCAGCAGCTTTGGAGGGAGTGGCTCTGAAAAACTGTTTTTT
CASSFGGSGSEKLFF
>-|TRBJ2-3|TRBV24-1|-
TGTGCCACCAGTGATCCGGCGGTGACGGGCACAGATACGCAGTATTTT
CATSDPAVTGTDTQYF
>TRBD2|TRBJ2-1|TRBV20-1|-
TGCAGTGCTCTGACCGGGACTAGCGGGAGGAATGAGCAGTTCTTC
CSALTGTSGRNEQFF
>TRBD2|TRBJ2-3|TRBV19|few
TGTGCCAGTAATGATCGAGCGGGAGTAGATACGCAGTATTTT
CASNDRAGVDTQYF
>-|TRBJ2-7|TRBV4-2|-
TGTGCCAGCAGCCAAGATACTTACGGGGAGCAGTACTTC
CASSQDTYGEQYF
>TRBD1|TRBJ1-3|TRBV29-1|-
TGCAGCGTTGAAGATCAGGGGGCAGGAAACACCATATATTTT
CSVEDQGAGNTIYF
>TRBD1|TRBJ1-3|TRBV7-6|-
TGTGCCAGCAGCTTGGACAGGGGGAGTTACACTGGAAACACCATATATTTT
CASSLDRGSYTGNTIYF
>-|TRBJ2-7|TRBV9|-
TGTGCCAGCAGCGTAGGACAGAACTCCTACGAGCAGTACTTC
CASSVGQNSYEQYF
>-|TRBJ2-1|TRBV10-3|-
TGTGCCATCACTACATCCCTTGGTGAGCAGTTCTTC
CAITTSLGEQFF
>TRBD1|TRBJ1-1|TRBV2|few
TGTGCCAGCAGTGACCCTGTGGACAGGTTGAACACTGAAGCTTTCTTT
CASSDPVDRLNTEAFF
>-|TRBJ1-5|TRBV12-3/TRBV12-4|few
TGTGCCAGCAGTTTGGGGGGGGGGGCTCAGCCCCAGCATTTT
CASSLGGGAQPQHF
>TRBD1|TRBJ1-5|TRBV12-3/TRBV12-4|-
TGTGCCAGCAGTCCGGGACAGACCTCAAATCAGCCCCAGCATTTT
CASSPGQTSNQPQHF
>-|TRBJ1-3|TRBV7-2|many
TGTGCCAGCAGCTTAGCTGGGGTCACTGGAAACACCATATATTTT
CASSLAGVTGNTIYF
>-|TRBJ2-3|TRBV29-1|few
TGCAGCGTTGGTTCAGTAAATCTCGCAGATACGCAGTATTTT
CSVGSVNLADTQYF
>-|TRBJ1-4|TRBV12-3/TRBV12-4|-
TGTGCCAGCAGCTTGACACACTGGCGTCGGTTTTTT
CASSLTHWRRFF
>TRBD1|TRBJ1-6|TRBV7-9|-
TGTGCCAGCAGCTTAGGGGACAGGGACTCACCCCTCCACTTT
CASSLGDRDSPLHF
>-|TRBJ2-3|TRBV12-3/TRBV12-4|few
TGTGCCAGCAGCCTATTCACACGGGGCCTAGCGGACATAGGGGGTACGCAGTATTTT
CASSLFTRGLADIGGTQYF
>-|TRBJ2-3|TRBV7-9|-
TGTGCCAGCAGCTCCCCCCGCTCAGATACGCAGTATTTT
CASSSPRSDTQYF
>-|TRBJ1-2|TRBV29-1|-
TGCAGCGTCGAACAGGGTGCCGGTGGCTACACCTTC
CSVEQGAGGYTF
>TRBD1|TRBJ2-1|TRBV4-1|few
TGCGCCAGCAGCCACCGACAGGGGCGCAAGGATGAGCAGTTCTTC
CASSHRQGRKDEQFF
>TRBD1|TRBJ2-7|TRBV7-9|many
TGTGCCAGCAGCTCGCGGGACAGGGGGCCCTACGAGCAGTACTTC
CASSSRDRGPYEQYF
>TRBD1|TRBJ1-1|TRBV12-3/TRBV12-4|-
TGTGCCAGCAGTTTTAGGGGCCCCCGAGGGACAGCTGAAGCTTTCTTT
CASSFRGPRGTAEAFF
>TRBD2|TRBJ2-7|TRBV7-2|many
TGTGCCAGCAGCTTGGTAGCGGGAGGGCAACTCGAGCAGTACTTC
CASSLVAGGQLEQYF